The T cell receptor beta chain described here comes from a study of blood T cell repertoires in COVID-19. Study overall: Samples representing acute and convalescent COVID-19 were sourced from the United States, Italy and Spain.

The authors' processing: From reference gene primer amplification, estimates of nucleated cell counts were derived. TCRdb's copy holds only in-frame clones and misses some; the assay was immunoSEQ multiplex PCR. V and J calls and clone size are given by that table; D and trimming were obtained from the DNA. Among roughly 30,000 clones, around 91% were seen once, and the ten largest hold about 1.6%. The CDR3 runs 15 residues. The V gene's germline CDR1 is SGHTA and CDR2 FQGNSA. With 2 bases clipped from V and 6 bases from J, the junction kept 8 bases outside the gene matches. Sequencing was carried out using peripheral blood. This receptor was identified in a man in his sixties with active COVID-19. V is TRBV7-2 and J is TRBJ2-7; 9 nucleotides line up with TRBD1. CDR3 in amino acids: CASSLMGQGASEQYF. DNA for the CDR3: TGTGCCAGCAGCTTAATGGGACAGGGTGCGTCCGAGCAGTACTTC.